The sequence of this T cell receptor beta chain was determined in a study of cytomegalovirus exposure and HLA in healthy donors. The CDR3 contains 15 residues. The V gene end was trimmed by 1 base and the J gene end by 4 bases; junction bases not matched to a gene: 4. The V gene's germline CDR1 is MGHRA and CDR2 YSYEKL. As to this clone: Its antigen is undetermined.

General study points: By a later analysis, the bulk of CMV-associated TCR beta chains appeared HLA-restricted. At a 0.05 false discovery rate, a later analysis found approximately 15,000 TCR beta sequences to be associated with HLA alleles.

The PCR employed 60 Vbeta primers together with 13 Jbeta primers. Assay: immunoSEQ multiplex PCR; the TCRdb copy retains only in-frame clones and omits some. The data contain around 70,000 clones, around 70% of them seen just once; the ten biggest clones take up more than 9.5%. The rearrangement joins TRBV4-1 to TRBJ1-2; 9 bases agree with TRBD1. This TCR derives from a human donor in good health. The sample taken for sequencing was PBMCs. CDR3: CASSQATGGSYGYTF. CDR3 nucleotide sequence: TGCGCCAGCAGCCAAGCGACAGGGGGTTCCTATGGCTACACCTTC.